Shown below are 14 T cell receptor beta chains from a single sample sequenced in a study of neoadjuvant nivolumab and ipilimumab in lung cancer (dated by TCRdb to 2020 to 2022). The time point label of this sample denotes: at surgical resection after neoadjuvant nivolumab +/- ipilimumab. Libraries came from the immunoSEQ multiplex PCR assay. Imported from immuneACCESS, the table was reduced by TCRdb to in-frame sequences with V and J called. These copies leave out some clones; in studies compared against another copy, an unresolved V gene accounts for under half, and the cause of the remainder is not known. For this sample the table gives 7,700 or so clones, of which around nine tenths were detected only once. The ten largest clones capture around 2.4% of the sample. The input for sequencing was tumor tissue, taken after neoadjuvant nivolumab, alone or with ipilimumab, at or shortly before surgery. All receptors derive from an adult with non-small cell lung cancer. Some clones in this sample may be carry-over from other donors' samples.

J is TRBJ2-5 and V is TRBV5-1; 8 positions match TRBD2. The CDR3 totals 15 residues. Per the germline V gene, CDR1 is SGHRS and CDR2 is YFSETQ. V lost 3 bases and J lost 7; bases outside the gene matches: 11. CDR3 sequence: CASSYPSGGQWTQYF. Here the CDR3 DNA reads TGCGCCAGCAGCTATCCGAGCGGGGGCCAGTGGACCCAGTACTTC.

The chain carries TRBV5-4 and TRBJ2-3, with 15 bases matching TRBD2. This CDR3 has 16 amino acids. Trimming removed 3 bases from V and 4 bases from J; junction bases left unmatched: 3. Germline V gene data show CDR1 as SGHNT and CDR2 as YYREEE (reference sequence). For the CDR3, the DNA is TGTGCCAGCAGCTCCGGACTAGCGGGGGGGGCAGATACGCAGTATTTT. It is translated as CASSSGLAGGADTQYF.

CDR3: CASSSADRYGYTF. In DNA form, the CDR3 reads TGCGCCAGCAGCTCAGCAGACCGCTATGGCTACACCTTC. The J gene is TRBJ1-2, the V gene TRBV5-1, with D unresolved. The CDR3 covers 13 residues. The ends were cut back, 3 bases at V and 4 bases at J, with 10 bases in the middle. Germline values: CDR1 SGHRS, CDR2 YFSETQ.

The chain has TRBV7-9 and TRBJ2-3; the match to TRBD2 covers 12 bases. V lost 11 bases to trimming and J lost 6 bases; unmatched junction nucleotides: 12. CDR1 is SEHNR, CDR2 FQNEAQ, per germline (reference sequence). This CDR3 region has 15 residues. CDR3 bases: TGTGCCGTCCAGGTTGCTAGCGGGGGGGCCGATACGCAGTATTTT. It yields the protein CAVQVASGGADTQYF. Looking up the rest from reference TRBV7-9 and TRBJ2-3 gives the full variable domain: DTGVSQNPRHKITKRGQNVTFRCDPISEHNRLYWYRQTLGQGPEFLTYFQNEAQLEKSRLLSDRFSAERPKGSFSTLEIQRTEQGDSAMYLCAVQVASGGADTQYFGPGTRLTVL.

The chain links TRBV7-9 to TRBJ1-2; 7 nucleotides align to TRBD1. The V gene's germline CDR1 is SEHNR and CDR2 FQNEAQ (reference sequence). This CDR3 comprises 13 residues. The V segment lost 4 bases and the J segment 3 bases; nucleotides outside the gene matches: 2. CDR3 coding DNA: TGTGCCAGCAGCTCAACAGGGGACTATGGCTACACCTTC. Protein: CASSSTGDYGYTF.

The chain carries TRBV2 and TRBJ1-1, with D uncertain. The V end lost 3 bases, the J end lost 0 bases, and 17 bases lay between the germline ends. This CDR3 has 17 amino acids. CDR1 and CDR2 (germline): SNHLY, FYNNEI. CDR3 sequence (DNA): TGTGCCAGCAGTGATCCTGGCCGCAGCCGGATGAACACTGAAGCTTTCTTT. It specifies CASSDPGRSRMNTEAFF. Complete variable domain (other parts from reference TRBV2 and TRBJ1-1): EPEVTQTPSHQVTQMGQEVILRCVPISNHLYFYWYRQILGQKVEFLVSFYNNEISEKSEIFDDQFSVERPDGSNFTLKIRSTKLEDSAMYFCASSDPGRSRMNTEAFFGQGTRLTVV.

As DNA, the CDR3 is TGTGCCAGCAGTTTCGGACTAGCTGAGGAGCAGTACTTC. Its protein is CASSFGLAEEQYF. The chain joins TRBV7-2 to TRBJ2-7; 8 nucleotides match TRBD2. This CDR3 contains 13 residues. The germline CDR1 and CDR2 sequences are SGHTA and FQGNSA. Trimming removed 6 bases from V and 7 bases from J; junction bases left unmatched: 8.

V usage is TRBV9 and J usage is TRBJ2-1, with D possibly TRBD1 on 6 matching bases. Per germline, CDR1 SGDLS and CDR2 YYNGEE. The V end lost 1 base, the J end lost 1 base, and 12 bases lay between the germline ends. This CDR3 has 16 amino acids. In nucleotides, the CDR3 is TGTGCCAGCAGCGTAATGGGGACATGGTCCTACAATGAGCAGTTCTTC. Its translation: CASSVMGTWSYNEQFF.

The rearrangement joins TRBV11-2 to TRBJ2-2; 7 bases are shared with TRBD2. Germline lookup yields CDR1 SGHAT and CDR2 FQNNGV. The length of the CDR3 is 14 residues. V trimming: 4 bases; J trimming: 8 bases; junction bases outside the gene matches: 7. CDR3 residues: CASSYPSGGGELFF. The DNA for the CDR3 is TGTGCCAGCAGCTACCCTAGCGGAGGGGGGGAGCTGTTTTTT.

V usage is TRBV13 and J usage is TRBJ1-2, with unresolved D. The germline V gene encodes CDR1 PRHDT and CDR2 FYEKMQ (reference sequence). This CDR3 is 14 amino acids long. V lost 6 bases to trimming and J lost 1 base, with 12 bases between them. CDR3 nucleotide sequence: TGTGCCAGCAGTCTCGAGACCGATAACTATGGCTACACCTTC. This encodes CASSLETDNYGYTF. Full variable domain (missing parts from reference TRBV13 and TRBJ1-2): AAGVIQSPRHLIKEKRETATLKCYPIPRHDTVYWYQQGPGQDPQFLISFYEKMQSDKGSIPDRFSAQQFSDYHSELNMSSLELGDSALYFCASSLETDNYGYTFGSGTRLTVV.

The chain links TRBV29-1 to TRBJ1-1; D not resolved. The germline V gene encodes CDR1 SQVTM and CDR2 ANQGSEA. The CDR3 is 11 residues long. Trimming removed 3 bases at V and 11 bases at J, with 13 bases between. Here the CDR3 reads CSVDLKTGAFF. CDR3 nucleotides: TGCAGCGTTGACCTTAAGACGGGGGCTTTCTTT.

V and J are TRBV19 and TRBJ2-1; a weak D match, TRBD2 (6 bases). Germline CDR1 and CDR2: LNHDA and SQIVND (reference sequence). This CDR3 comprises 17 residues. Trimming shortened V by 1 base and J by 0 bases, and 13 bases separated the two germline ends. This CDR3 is CASSIGPVGSSYNEQFF. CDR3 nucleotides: TGTGCCAGTAGTATAGGGCCCGTCGGGAGCTCCTACAATGAGCAGTTCTTC.

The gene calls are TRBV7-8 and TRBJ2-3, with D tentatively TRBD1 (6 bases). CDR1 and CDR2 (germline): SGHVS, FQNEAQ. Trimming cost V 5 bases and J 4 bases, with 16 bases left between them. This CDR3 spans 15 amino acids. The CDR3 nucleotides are TGTGCCAGCAGCGAAGATATACAGGGACCAGATACGCAGTATTTT. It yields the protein CASSEDIQGPDTQYF.

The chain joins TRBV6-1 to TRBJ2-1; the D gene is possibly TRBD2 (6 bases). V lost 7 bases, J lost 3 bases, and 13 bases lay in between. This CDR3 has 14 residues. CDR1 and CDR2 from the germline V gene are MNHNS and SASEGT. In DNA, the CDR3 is TGTGCCAGCAACGATGGGCGGGGCTACAATGAGCAGTTCTTC. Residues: CASNDGRGYNEQFF.